Detailed here is one T cell receptor beta chain. Sequencing was performed with immunoSEQ multiplex PCR; in TCRdb, only in-frame clones are kept and a portion is missing. This table has nearly 40,000 clones, 80% to 95% appearing once. The data originate from a study of control samples from healthy donors and cancer patients. The CDR3 has 17 residues. The V gene end was trimmed by 2 bases and the J gene end by 8 bases; junction bases not matched to a gene: 8. In germline, CDR1 is LGHNA, CDR2 YNFKEQ. Specimen: blood. The J gene is TRBJ2-1, the V gene TRBV4-2, with TRBD2 matching 14 bases. The origin of this receptor is a woman between 45 and 65 years old in good health. The DNA for the CDR3 is TGTGCCAGCAGCCAAAGGGCGACTAGCGGGGGGGCATATGAGCAGTTCTTC. Protein sequence: CASSQRATSGGAYEQFF.